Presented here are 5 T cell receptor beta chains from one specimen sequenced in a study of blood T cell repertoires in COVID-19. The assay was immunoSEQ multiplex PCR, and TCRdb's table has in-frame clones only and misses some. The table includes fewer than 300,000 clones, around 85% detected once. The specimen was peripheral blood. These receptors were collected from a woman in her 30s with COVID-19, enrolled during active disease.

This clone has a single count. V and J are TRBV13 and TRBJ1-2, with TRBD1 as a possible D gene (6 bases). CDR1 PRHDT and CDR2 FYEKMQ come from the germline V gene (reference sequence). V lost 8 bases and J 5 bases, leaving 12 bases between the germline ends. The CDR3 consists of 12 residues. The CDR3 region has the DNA TGTGCCAGCGACCGAGGGGGTTATGGCTACACCTTC. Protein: CASDRGGYGYTF. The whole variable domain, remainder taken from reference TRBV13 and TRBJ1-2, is AAGVIQSPRHLIKEKRETATLKCYPIPRHDTVYWYQQGPGQDPQFLISFYEKMQSDKGSIPDRFSAQQFSDYHSELNMSSLELGDSALYFCASDRGGYGYTFGSGTRLTVV.

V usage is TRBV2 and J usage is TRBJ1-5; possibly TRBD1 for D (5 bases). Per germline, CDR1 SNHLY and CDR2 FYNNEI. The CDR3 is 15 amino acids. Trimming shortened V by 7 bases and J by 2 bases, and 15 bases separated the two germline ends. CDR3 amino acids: CASMQQGNRNQPQHF. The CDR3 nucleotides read TGTGCCAGCATGCAGCAGGGTAACCGCAATCAGCCCCAGCATTTT.

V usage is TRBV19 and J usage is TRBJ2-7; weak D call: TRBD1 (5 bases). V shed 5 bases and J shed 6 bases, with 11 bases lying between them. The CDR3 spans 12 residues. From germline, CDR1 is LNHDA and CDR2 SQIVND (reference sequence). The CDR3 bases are TGTGCCAGTAGTTCGGGCAGGGCCGAGCAGTACTTC. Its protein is CASSSGRAEQYF.

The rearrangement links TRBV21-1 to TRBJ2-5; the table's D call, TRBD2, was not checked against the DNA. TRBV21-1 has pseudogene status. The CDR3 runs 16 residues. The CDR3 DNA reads TGTGCCAGCAGCAAAGAAGGACTCCGAACAAAAGAGACCCAGTACTTC. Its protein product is CASSKEGLRTKETQYF.

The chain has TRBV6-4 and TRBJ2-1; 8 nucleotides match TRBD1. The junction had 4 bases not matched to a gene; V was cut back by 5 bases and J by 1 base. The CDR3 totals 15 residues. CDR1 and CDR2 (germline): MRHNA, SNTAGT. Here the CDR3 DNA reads TGTGCCAGCAGTCGAGGGACAGGTTCCTACAATGAGCAGTTCTTC. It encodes CASSRGTGSYNEQFF.